The sequence of this T cell receptor (beta chain) was determined in a study of persistence of HIV-infected CD4 T cells. Study as a whole: Anti-CD3/anti-CD28 stimulation activated a higher proportion of cells than antigen stimulation, with lower memory fraction.

The immunoSEQ assay was version 4, run in survey mode. The assay was immunoSEQ multiplex PCR, and TCRdb's table has in-frame clones only and misses some. The sample contains some 45,000 clones, about 87% of which appear only once. CDR3 size: 12 residues. Germline CDR1 and CDR2: MNHEY and SVGAGI. V shed 7 bases and J shed 6 bases, with 12 bases lying between them. Comments on this clone: No antigen is known for it.

Cells were stimulated nonspecifically with anti-CD3/anti-CD28 magnetic beads. Responding CD4+ T cells were sorted by upregulation of both CD40 ligand and CD69. CD8+ T cells were removed from PBMCs prior to stimulation. This TCR derives from an adult woman with HIV who was CMV-seropositive. The starting material was CD4+ T cells sorted from PBMCs after 18-hour stimulation, obtained from a patient who received antiretroviral therapy. The chain uses TRBV6-5 and TRBJ2-5, with D perhaps matching TRBD2 (5 bases). As DNA, the CDR3 is TGTGCCAGCATGAGGGCGGAACAGACCCAGTACTTC. Protein: CASMRAEQTQYF.